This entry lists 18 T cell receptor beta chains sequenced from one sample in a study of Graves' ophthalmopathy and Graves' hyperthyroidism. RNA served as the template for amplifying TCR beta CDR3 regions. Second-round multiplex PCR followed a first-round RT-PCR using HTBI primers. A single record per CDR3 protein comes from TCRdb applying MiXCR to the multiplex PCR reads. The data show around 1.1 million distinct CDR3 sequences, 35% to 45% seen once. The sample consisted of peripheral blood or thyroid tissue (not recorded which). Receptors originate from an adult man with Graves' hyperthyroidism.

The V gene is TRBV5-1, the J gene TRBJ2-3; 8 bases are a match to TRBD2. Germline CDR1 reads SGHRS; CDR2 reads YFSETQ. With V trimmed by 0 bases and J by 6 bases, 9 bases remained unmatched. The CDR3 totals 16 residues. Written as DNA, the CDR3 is TGCGCCAGCAGCTTGGAGGGTAGCGGGGTACGCGATACGCAGTATTTT. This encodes CASSLEGSGVRDTQYF.

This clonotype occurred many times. CDR3 in DNA: TGTGCCAGCAGCAAGTCCGGCGGATCCTACGAGCAGTACTTC. The encoded protein is CASSKSGGSYEQYF. This sequence joins TRBV14 and TRBJ2-7; D is undetermined. V was clipped by 5 bases and J by 1 base, with 12 bases between them. The CDR3 runs to 14 residues. The germline gives CDR1 SGHDN, CDR2 FVKESK.

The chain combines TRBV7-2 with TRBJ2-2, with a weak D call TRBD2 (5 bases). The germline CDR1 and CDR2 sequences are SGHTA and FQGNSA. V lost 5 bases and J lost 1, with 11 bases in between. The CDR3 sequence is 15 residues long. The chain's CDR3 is CASSPLTRNTGELFF. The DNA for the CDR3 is TGTGCCAGCAGCCCTCTCACTAGGAACACCGGGGAGCTGTTTTTT.

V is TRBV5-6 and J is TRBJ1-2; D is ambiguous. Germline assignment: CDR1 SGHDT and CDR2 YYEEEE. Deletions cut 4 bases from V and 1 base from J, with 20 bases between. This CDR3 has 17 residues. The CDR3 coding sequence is TGTGCCAGCAGCCAGACCTCCGTTGGACTTTTTAACTATGGCTACACCTTC. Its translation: CASSQTSVGLFNYGYTF. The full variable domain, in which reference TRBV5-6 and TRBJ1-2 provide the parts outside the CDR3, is DAGVTQSPTHLIKTRGQQVTLRCSPKSGHDTVSWYQQALGQGPQFIFQYYEEEERQRGNFPDRFSGHQFPNYSSELNVNALLLGDSALYLCASSQTSVGLFNYGYTFGSGTRLTVV.

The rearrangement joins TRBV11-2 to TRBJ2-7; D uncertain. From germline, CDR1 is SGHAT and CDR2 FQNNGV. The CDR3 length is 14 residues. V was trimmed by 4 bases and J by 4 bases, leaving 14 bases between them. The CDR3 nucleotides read TGTGCCAGCAGCTCGAGCCCCCAGGAATACGAGCAGTACTTC. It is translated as CASSSSPQEYEQYF.

The CDR3 here is CASSQDSSTNYGYTF. The CDR3 DNA sequence: TGTGCCAGCAGCCAAGATAGTTCTACTAACTATGGCTACACCTTC. This chain links TRBV3-1 with TRBJ1-2; D is undetermined. The germline V and J ends were trimmed by 0 bases and 0 bases, with 8 bases remaining between them. CDR3 length: 15 residues. Per the germline V gene, CDR1 is LGHDT and CDR2 is YNNKEL (reference sequence).

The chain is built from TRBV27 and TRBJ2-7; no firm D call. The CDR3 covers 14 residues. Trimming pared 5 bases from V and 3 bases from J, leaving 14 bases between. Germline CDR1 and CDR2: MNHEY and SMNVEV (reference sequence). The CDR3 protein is CASSPHGLSYEQYF. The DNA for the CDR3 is TGTGCCAGCAGTCCCCACGGGTTAAGCTACGAGCAGTACTTC.

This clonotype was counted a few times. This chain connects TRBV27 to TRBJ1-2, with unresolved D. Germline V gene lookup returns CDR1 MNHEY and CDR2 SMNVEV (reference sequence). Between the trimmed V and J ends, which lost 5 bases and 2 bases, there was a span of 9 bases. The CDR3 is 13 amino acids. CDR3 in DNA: TGTGCCAGCAGTATGGGGAGGAACTATGGCTACACCTTC. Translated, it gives CASSMGRNYGYTF.

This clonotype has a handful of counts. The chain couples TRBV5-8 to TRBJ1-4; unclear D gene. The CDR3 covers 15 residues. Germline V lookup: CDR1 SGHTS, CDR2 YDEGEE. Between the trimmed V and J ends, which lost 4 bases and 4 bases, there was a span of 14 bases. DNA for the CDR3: TGTGCCAGCAGCCCCGCTTGGACCTATAATGAAAAACTGTTTTTT. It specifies CASSPAWTYNEKLFF. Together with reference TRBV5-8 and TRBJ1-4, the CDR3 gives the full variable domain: EAGVTQSPTHLIKTRGQQATLRCSPISGHTSVYWYQQALGLGLQFLLWYDEGEERNRGNFPPRFSGRQFPNYSSELNVNALELEDSALYLCASSPAWTYNEKLFFGSGTQLSVL.

CDR3 DNA sequence: TGCAGTGCTAGAGAAGGGGGGACAGGGAGACCGTACTTC. The encoded protein is CSAREGGTGRPYF. The chain couples TRBV20-1 to TRBJ2-7; 9 nucleotides agree with TRBD1. Trimming at V came to 0 bases and at J to 12 bases, leaving 9 bases not matched to a gene. The length of the CDR3 is 13 residues. Germline CDR1 is DFQATT and CDR2 is SNEGSKA (reference sequence).

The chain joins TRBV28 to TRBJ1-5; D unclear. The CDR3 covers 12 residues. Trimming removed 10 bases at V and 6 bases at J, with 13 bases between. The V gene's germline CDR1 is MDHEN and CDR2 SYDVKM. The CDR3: CATQLGGQPQHF. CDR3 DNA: TGTGCCACCCAATTAGGAGGTCAGCCCCAGCATTTT.

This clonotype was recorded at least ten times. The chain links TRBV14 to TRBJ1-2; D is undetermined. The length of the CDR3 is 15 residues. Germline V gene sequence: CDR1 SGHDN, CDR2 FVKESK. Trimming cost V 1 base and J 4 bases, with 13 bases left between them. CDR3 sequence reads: CASSQGLGTTYGYTF. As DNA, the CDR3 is TGTGCCAGCAGCCAAGGCCTCGGAACTACCTATGGCTACACCTTC.

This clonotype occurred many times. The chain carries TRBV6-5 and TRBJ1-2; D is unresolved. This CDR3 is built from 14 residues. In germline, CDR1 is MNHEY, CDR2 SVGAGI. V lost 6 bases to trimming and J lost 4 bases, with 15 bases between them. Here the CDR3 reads CASRTVGERYGYTF. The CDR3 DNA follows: TGTGCCAGCAGAACAGTCGGGGAGCGCTATGGCTACACCTTC.

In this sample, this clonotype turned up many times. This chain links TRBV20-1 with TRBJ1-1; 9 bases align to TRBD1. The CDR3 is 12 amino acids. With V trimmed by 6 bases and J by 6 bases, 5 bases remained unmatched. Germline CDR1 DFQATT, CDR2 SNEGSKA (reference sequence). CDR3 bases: TGCAGTGCGATCCGACAGGGGGCTGAAGCTTTCTTT. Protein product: CSAIRQGAEAFF.

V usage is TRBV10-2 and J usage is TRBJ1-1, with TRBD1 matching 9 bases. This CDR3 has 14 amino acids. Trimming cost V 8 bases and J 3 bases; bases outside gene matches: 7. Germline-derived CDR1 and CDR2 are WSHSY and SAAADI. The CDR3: CASVGDRVDTEAFF. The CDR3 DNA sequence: TGCGCCAGCGTAGGGGACAGGGTCGACACTGAAGCTTTCTTT.

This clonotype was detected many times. CDR3 nucleotides: TGTGCCAGCAGCCAAGATGGGGGACAGGGAAGTCAGCCCCAGCATTTT. The encoded protein is CASSQDGGQGSQPQHF. The chain combines TRBV4-2 with TRBJ1-5, with 9 bases lining up with TRBD1. Looked up from germline, CDR1 is LGHNA and CDR2 is YNFKEQ. The CDR3 loop spans 16 amino acids. With 0 bases clipped from V and 6 bases from J, the junction kept 6 bases outside the gene matches.

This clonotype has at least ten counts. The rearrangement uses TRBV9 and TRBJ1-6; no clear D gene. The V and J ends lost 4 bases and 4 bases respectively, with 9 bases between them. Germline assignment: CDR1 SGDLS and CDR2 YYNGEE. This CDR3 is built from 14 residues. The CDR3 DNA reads TGTGCCAGCAGCTCAGAGAGGTATAATTCACCCCTCCACTTT. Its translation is CASSSERYNSPLHF.

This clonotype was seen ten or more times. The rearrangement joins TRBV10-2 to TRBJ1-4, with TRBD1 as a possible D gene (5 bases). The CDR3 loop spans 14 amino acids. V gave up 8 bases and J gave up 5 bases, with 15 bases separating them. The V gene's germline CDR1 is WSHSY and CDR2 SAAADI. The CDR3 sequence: CASVNFGTNEKLFF. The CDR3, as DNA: TGCGCCAGCGTAAATTTTGGGACGAATGAAAAACTGTTTTTT.